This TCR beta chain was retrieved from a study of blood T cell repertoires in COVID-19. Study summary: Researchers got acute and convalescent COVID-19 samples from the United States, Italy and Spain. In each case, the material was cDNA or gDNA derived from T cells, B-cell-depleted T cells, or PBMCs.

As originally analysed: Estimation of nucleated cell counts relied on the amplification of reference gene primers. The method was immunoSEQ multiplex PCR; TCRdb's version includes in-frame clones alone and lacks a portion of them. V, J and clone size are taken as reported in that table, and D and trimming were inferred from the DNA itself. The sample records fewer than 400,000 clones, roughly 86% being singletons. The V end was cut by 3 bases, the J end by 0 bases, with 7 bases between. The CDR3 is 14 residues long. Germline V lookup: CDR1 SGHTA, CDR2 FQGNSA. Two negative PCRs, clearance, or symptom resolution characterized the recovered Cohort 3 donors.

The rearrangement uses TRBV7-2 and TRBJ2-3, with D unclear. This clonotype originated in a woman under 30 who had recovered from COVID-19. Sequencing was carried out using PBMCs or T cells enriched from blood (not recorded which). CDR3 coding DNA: TGTGCCAGCAGCTTCTCTCTCAGCACAGATACGCAGTATTTT. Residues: CASSFSLSTDTQYF. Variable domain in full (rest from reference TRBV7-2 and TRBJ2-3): GAGVSQSPSNKVTEKGKDVELRCDPISGHTALYWYRQSLGQGLEFLIYFQGNSAPDKSGLPSDRFSAERTGGSVSTLTIQRTQQEDSAVYLCASSFSLSTDTQYFGPGTRLTVL.